This T cell receptor (beta chain) was profiled in a study of control samples from healthy donors and cancer patients. Libraries were prepared by immunoSEQ multiplex PCR; TCRdb keeps only in-frame clonotypes and omits some of them. The table shows fewer than 95,000 clones, with about nine tenths occurring only once. Germline V gives CDR1 SGHDT, CDR2 YYEEEE. This CDR3 region has 14 residues. Between the trimmed V and J ends, which lost 0 bases and 6 bases, there was a span of 11 bases. This sequence joins TRBV5-6 and TRBJ2-3; D is uncertain. Sequencing was carried out using blood. The receptor was derived from a man younger than 40 in good health. The chain's CDR3 is CASSLGLEVDTQYF. In nucleotides, the CDR3 is TGTGCCAGCAGCTTGGGGCTCGAAGTGGATACGCAGTATTTT. The full variable domain, completed using reference TRBV5-6 and TRBJ2-3, is DAGVTQSPTHLIKTRGQQVTLRCSPKSGHDTVSWYQQALGQGPQFIFQYYEEEERQRGNFPDRFSGHQFPNYSSELNVNALLLGDSALYLCASSLGLEVDTQYFGPGTRLTVL.